Following are 22 T cell receptor beta chains from one sample sequenced in a study of persistence of HIV-infected CD4 T cells. Cells were stimulated nonspecifically with anti-CD3/anti-CD28 magnetic beads. Sorting of responding CD4+ T cells relied on upregulated CD40 ligand together with CD69. No antigen has been identified for these receptors. Sequencing used immunoSEQ version 4 in survey mode. Data came from immunoSEQ multiplex PCR; TCRdb stores just in-frame clones and leaves some out. This table has 35,000 to 55,000 clones, approximately 90% appearing once. The input for sequencing was CD4+ T cells sorted from PBMCs after approximately 19-hour stimulation, taken from a patient who received antiretroviral therapy. These receptor sequences come from an adult man with HIV who was CMV-seropositive.

The V call is TRBV28, the J call TRBJ2-5, with D perhaps matching TRBD2 (6 bases). V gave up 7 bases and J gave up 4 bases, with 13 bases separating them. This CDR3 has 13 amino acids. Germline V gene lookup returns CDR1 MDHEN and CDR2 SYDVKM. The CDR3 sequence: CASIEGRGETQYF. DNA of the CDR3: TGTGCCAGCATCGAGGGGCGGGGAGAGACCCAGTACTTC. The whole variable domain, filled in from reference TRBV28 and TRBJ2-5, reads DVKVTQSSRYLVKRTGEKVFLECVQDMDHENMFWYRQDPGLGLRLIYFSYDVKMKEKGDIPEGYSVSREKKERFSLILESASTNQTSMYLCASIEGRGETQYFGPGTRLLVL.

This clone has only one observation. This chain joins TRBV6-1 and TRBJ2-7, with 13 bases matching TRBD2. CDR3 length equals 16 residues. V was pared by 4 bases and J by 5 bases, with 8 bases of the junction left unmatched. Germline CDR1 is MNHNS and CDR2 is SASEGT. In DNA, the CDR3 is TGTGCCAGCAGTGGGCCGGGACTAGCGGGGTTCAACGAGCAGTACTTC. Encoded protein: CASSGPGLAGFNEQYF.

The chain couples TRBV4-1 to TRBJ2-5; 12 bases match TRBD2. The CDR3 totals 17 residues. Trimming cost V 1 base and J 1 base; bases outside gene matches: 4. Germline-derived CDR1 and CDR2 are MGHRA and YSYEKL. The CDR3 reads CASSQVSLAGGQETQYF. The DNA for the CDR3 is TGCGCCAGCAGCCAAGTATCACTAGCGGGGGGCCAAGAGACCCAGTACTTC.

The chain carries TRBV6-5 and TRBJ1-6; D possibly corresponds to TRBD1 (6 bases). Germline V gene lookup returns CDR1 MNHEY and CDR2 SVGAGI. CDR3 length: 15 amino acids. Between the trimmed V and J ends, which lost 5 bases and 8 bases, there was a span of 16 bases. CDR3 protein: CASSTAQGWDSPLHF. CDR3 in DNA: TGTGCCAGCAGTACCGCACAGGGTTGGGATTCACCCCTCCACTTT.

CDR3 amino acids: CASSQNRAPQVLTF. Here the CDR3 DNA reads TGTGCCAGCAGCCAGAACAGGGCGCCCCAAGTCCTGACTTTC. The chain joins TRBV7-3 to TRBJ2-6; D is perhaps TRBD1 (6 bases). Germline CDR1 is SGHTA and CDR2 is FQGTGA. CDR3 size: 14 residues. Trimming cost V 5 bases and J 13 bases, with 18 bases left between them.

The chain carries TRBV7-2 and TRBJ2-2; D unclear. V was cut by 1 base and J by 8 bases, with 11 bases left in between. This CDR3 is built from 14 residues. CDR1 and CDR2 from the germline V gene are SGHTA and FQGNSA. The CDR3 region has the DNA TGTGCCAGCAGCTTAGTTCGGGTCGGAGGGGAGCTGTTTTTT. It encodes CASSLVRVGGELFF.

The chain recombines TRBV5-1 with TRBJ2-1; TRBD1 aligns across 7 bases. This CDR3 contains 14 residues. Germline CDR1 is SGHRS and CDR2 is YFSETQ. The junction had 1 base not matched to a gene; V was cut back by 2 bases and J by 2 bases. CDR3 bases: TGCGCCAGCAGCTTTACAGGGGCCTACAATGAGCAGTTCTTC. This sequence encodes CASSFTGAYNEQFF. The complete variable domain, with remaining parts taken from reference TRBV5-1 and TRBJ2-1, reads KAGVTQTPRYLIKTRGQQVTLSCSPISGHRSVSWYQQTPGQGLQFLFEYFSETQRNKGNFPGRFSGRQFSNSRSEMNVSTLELGDSALYLCASSFTGAYNEQFFGPGTRLTVL.

The chain has TRBV28 and TRBJ1-2, with a tentative D call TRBD1 (5 bases). This CDR3 has 19 residues. Germline CDR1 MDHEN, CDR2 SYDVKM. V lost 6 bases and J 4 bases, leaving 30 bases between the germline ends. The CDR3 here is CASSLRTGTDAPEGYGYTF. CDR3 coding DNA: TGTGCCAGCAGCCTTAGAACCGGGACGGACGCCCCGGAGGGCTATGGCTACACCTTC.

This chain uses TRBV6-1 with TRBJ1-1; TRBD1 matches at 7 bases. The J segment lost 1 base and the V segment lost 1 base, leaving 9 bases of the junction unmatched. CDR3 length: 17 residues. In germline, CDR1 is MNHNS, CDR2 SASEGT. The CDR3 DNA follows: TGTGCCAGCAGTGAAGACGTAGACAGGGTGAAGAACACTGAAGCTTTCTTT. It specifies CASSEDVDRVKNTEAFF.

In its sample, this clone was seen a few times. This chain joins TRBV7-9 and TRBJ1-1; no firm D call. The V and J ends lost 5 bases and 6 bases respectively, with 10 bases between them. The CDR3 is 12 amino acids. CDR1 and CDR2 (germline): SEHNR, FQNEAQ (reference sequence). CDR3: CASSRRRAEAFF. In DNA form, the CDR3 reads TGTGCCAGCAGCCGGCGGCGCGCTGAAGCTTTCTTT.

This chain uses TRBV9 with TRBJ1-2; D is unresolved. V was shortened by 4 bases and J by 0 bases, with 10 bases between the two germline ends. Germline values: CDR1 SGDLS, CDR2 YYNGEE. CDR3 length: 14 residues. Here the CDR3 reads CASSISGANYGYTF. The CDR3, as DNA: TGTGCCAGCAGCATCTCCGGGGCTAACTATGGCTACACCTTC.

This clone was picked up one time. The CDR3 is CASSVPGGGGGSGYTF. CDR3 nucleotides: TGTGCCAGCAGCGTCCCCGGGGGGGGCGGGGGAAGCGGCTACACCTTC. This chain links TRBV9 with TRBJ1-2, with D perhaps matching TRBD1 (6 bases). Germline CDR1 reads SGDLS; CDR2 reads YYNGEE. The CDR3 runs 16 residues. Trimming shortened V by 2 bases and J by 8 bases, and 22 bases separated the two germline ends.

The chain recombines TRBV24-1 with TRBJ1-3; D may be TRBD1 (6 bases). The V gene's germline CDR1 is KGHDR and CDR2 SFDVKD. CDR3 length: 15 amino acids. Trimming left V 5 bases short and J 0 bases short, with 10 bases between. CDR3 sequence reads: CATSATGVSGNTIYF. The CDR3 DNA sequence: TGTGCCACCAGTGCGACAGGAGTCTCTGGAAACACCATATATTTT.

This clone was seen only once. The chain has TRBV20-1 and TRBJ1-2, with D tentatively TRBD1 (5 bases). The CDR3 length is 11 residues. Germline CDR1 is DFQATT and CDR2 is SNEGSKA (reference sequence). Deletions cut 7 bases from V and 2 bases from J, with 8 bases between. CDR3 nucleotide sequence: TGCAGTGGGGACCGGAACTATGGCTACACCTTC. Translated, it gives CSGDRNYGYTF.

The chain carries TRBV7-2 and TRBJ1-5; 9 bases align to TRBD1. The ends lost 3 bases at V and 3 bases at J; junction bases unmatched: 6. Germline CDR1 and CDR2: SGHTA and FQGNSA. This CDR3 has 16 residues. CDR3 loop: CASSFPGTGPNQPQHF. For the CDR3, the DNA is TGTGCCAGCAGCTTTCCCGGGACAGGGCCCAATCAGCCCCAGCATTTT.

The CDR3 nucleotides read TGCGCCAGCAGCACTAGACCGTCCTCTGGGGCCAACGTCCTGACTTTC. This sequence encodes CASSTRPSSGANVLTF. The chain links TRBV5-1 to TRBJ2-6; possibly TRBD2 for D (5 bases). Trimming left V 4 bases short and J 0 bases short, with 11 bases between. CDR3 length equals 16 residues. Germline assignment: CDR1 SGHRS and CDR2 YFSETQ.

This clone was observed once. The V gene is TRBV4-1, the J gene TRBJ2-3, with D uncertain. This CDR3 comprises 15 residues. Deletions cut 0 bases from V and 2 bases from J, with 9 bases between. The germline V gene encodes CDR1 MGHRA and CDR2 YSYEKL. CDR3 region: CASSQDPAFTDTQYF. The CDR3 DNA is TGCGCCAGCAGCCAAGATCCAGCTTTCACAGATACGCAGTATTTT.

The chain combines TRBV10-3 with TRBJ1-2; D is unresolved. This CDR3 is built from 12 residues. Germline V lookup: CDR1 ENHRY, CDR2 SYGVKD. Trimming pared 3 bases from V and 6 bases from J, leaving 8 bases between. The CDR3 reads CAISEGLNGYTF. CDR3 in DNA: TGTGCCATCAGTGAAGGCTTGAATGGCTACACCTTC.

This clone showed up just once. V is TRBV5-1 and J is TRBJ1-2; the D is unclear. Per germline, CDR1 SGHRS and CDR2 YFSETQ. The CDR3 spans 15 residues. Trimming pared 4 bases from V and 3 bases from J, leaving 16 bases between. CDR3 DNA: TGCGCCAGCAGCAAGGAAGGCCGGACTGACTATGGCTACACCTTC. Amino acid sequence: CASSKEGRTDYGYTF.

This chain links TRBV4-1 with TRBJ2-7; D is possibly TRBD1 (6 bases). CDR3 length equals 14 residues. Germline V gene data show CDR1 as MGHRA and CDR2 as YSYEKL. Trimming stripped 1 base from V and 2 bases from J, with 9 bases between. CDR3 bases: TGCGCCAGCAGCCAAGCCTGGGACACCTACGAGCAGTACTTC. Its protein product is CASSQAWDTYEQYF.

Here the CDR3 reads CASSLLGGNEQYF. Here the CDR3 DNA reads TGTGCCAGCAGCTTACTGGGGGGTAACGAGCAGTACTTC. This rearrangement joins TRBV7-9 to TRBJ2-7; D may be TRBD2 (6 bases). Trimming removed 2 bases at V and 5 bases at J, with 10 bases between. Germline CDR1 reads SEHNR; CDR2 reads FQNEAQ (reference sequence). This CDR3 has 13 amino acids.

Concerning this clone: At one boundary the junction diverges from the germline segment, which might be a read error. V gene TRBV3-1 (or the pseudogene TRBV3-2) combines with J gene TRBJ2-3; D gene unclear. Germline CDR1 LGHDT, CDR2 YNNKEL (reference sequence). CDR3 length equals 12 residues. The CDR3 DNA sequence: TGTGCCAGCGGCCAAGAAAGAGATACGCAGTATTTT. Its protein product is CASGQERDTQYF.